The entry below gives a single T cell receptor (beta chain) sequence along with its context. Its antigen is not known. This specimen comes from a study of persistence of HIV-infected CD4 T cells. Notes on the study in general: CMV- and Gag-responding cells had lower TCRbeta richness than CD3/CD28-responding cells.

Trimming left V 2 bases short and J 6 bases short, with 11 bases between. Germline V gene data show CDR1 as SGHNT and CDR2 as YYREEE (reference sequence). This CDR3 spans 13 amino acids. Cells were stimulated nonspecifically with anti-CD3/anti-CD28 magnetic beads. CD4+ T cells upregulating both CD40 ligand and CD69 were sorted as responding cells. Donors were HIV-1-infected adults who began suppressive ART during chronic infection. The immunoSEQ assay was version 4, run in survey mode. The method was immunoSEQ multiplex PCR; TCRdb's version includes in-frame clones alone and lacks a portion of them. The sample has about 43,000 clones; 89% are singletons.

The sample was CD4+ T cells sorted from PBMCs after approximately 19-hour stimulation, taken from a patient who received antiretroviral therapy. The V call is TRBV5-4, the J call TRBJ1-1; D is perhaps TRBD1 (6 bases). The receptor's source is an adult man with HIV who was CMV-seropositive. In DNA form, the CDR3 reads TGTGCCAGCAGCTTAGACAGGTACGCTGAAGCTTTCTTT. Translated: CASSLDRYAEAFF.